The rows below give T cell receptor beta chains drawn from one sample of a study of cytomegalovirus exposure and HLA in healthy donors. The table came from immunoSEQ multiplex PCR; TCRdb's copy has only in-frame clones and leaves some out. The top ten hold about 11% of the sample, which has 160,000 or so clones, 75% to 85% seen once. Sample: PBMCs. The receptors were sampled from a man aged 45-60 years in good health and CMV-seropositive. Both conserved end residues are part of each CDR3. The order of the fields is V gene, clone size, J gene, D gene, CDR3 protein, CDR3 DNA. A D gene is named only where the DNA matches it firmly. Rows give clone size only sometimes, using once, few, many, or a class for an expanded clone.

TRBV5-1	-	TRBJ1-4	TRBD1	CASSPGQGLGDEKLFF	TGCGCCAGCAGCCCGGGACAGGGTTTGGGGGATGAAAAACTGTTTTTT
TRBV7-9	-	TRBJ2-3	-	CASSLDTSDTQYF	TGTGCCAGCAGCTTAGACACCTCGGATACGCAGTATTTT
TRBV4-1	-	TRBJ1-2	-	CASSQDSNYGYTF	TGCGCCAGCAGCCAAGACAGTAACTATGGCTACACCTTC
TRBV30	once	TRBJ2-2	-	CAWISDTGELFF	TGTGCCTGGATAAGCGACACCGGGGAGCTGTTTTTT
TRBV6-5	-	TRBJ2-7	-	CASSYSIRDYEQYF	TGTGCCAGCAGTTACTCGATACGGGACTACGAGCAGTACTTC
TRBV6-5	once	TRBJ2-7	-	CASSYQRAAYEQYF	TGTGCCAGCAGTTACCAGCGGGCGGCCTACGAGCAGTACTTC
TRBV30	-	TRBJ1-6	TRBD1	CALGTGGTYNSPLHF	TGTGCCCTCGGGACAGGGGGCACCTATAATTCACCCCTCCACTTT
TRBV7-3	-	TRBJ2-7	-	CASSPGTLYEQYF	TGTGCCAGCAGCCCGGGGACTTTATACGAGCAGTACTTC
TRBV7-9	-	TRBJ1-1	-	CASSLPSGVNTEAFF	TGTGCCAGCAGCTTACCCTCTGGAGTGAACACTGAAGCTTTCTTT
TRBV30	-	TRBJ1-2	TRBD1	CAWGDRGGYTF	TGTGCCTGGGGGGACAGAGGTGGCTACACCTTC
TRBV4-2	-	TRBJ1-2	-	CASSQDSADSTF	TGTGCCAGCAGCCAAGATTCAGCGGATTCCACCTTC
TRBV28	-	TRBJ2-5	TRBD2	CASSPRTSFKETQYF	TGTGCCAGCAGTCCGAGGACTAGTTTTAAAGAGACCCAGTACTTC
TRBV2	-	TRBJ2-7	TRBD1	CASSEVRGPYEQYF	TGTGCCAGCAGTGAAGTAAGGGGGCCGTACGAGCAGTACTTC
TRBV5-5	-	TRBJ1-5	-	CASSLGDQPQHF	TGTGCCAGCAGCTTGGGAGATCAGCCCCAGCATTTT
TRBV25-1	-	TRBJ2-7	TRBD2	CAGERGPYEQYF	TGTGCCGGGGAGCGGGGGCCCTACGAGCAGTACTTC
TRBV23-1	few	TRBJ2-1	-	CASSQSRGSSYNEQFF	TGCGCCAGCAGTCAATCTAGAGGGAGCTCCTACAATGAGCAGTTCTTC
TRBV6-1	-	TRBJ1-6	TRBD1	CASDLDRFQGSPLHF	TGTGCCAGTGATTTGGACAGGTTTCAGGGTTCACCCCTCCACTTT
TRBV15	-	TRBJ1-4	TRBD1	CATSRGGTGGGKLFF	TGTGCCACCAGCAGAGGGGGGACAGGTGGTGGGAAACTGTTTTTT
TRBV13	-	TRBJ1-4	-	CASSLGLNNEKLFF	TGTGCCAGCAGCTTGGGACTGAATAATGAAAAACTGTTTTTT
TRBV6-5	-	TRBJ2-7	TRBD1	CASLGQGDEQYF	TGTGCCAGCCTAGGACAGGGGGACGAGCAGTACTTC
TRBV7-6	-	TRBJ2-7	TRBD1	CASSRQGSYEQYF	TGTGCCAGCAGCCGACAGGGATCCTACGAGCAGTACTTC
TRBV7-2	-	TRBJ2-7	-	CASSLAPGLGYEQYF	TGTGCCAGCAGCTTAGCCCCGGGACTGGGGTACGAGCAGTACTTC
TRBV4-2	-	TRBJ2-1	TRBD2	CASRETGTSVYEQFF	TGTGCCAGCAGGGAAACGGGGACTAGCGTCTATGAGCAGTTCTTC
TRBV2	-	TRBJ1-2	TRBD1	CASSRETGKRYGYTF	TGTGCCAGCAGTAGAGAGACAGGGAAGAGGTATGGCTACACCTTC
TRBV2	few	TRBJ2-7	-	CASSEVLAAYEQYF	TGTGCCAGCAGTGAAGTCCTAGCCGCCTACGAGCAGTACTTC
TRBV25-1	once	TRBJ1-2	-	CASSDSGRGNYGYTF	TGTGCCAGCAGTGACTCGGGGAGGGGTAACTATGGCTACACCTTC
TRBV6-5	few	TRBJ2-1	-	CASSYSAGEGNEQFF	TGTGCCAGCAGTTACTCGGCAGGGGAAGGTAATGAGCAGTTCTTC
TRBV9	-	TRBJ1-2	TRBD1	CASSVATDRDGYTF	TGTGCCAGCAGCGTAGCTACGGACAGGGACGGCTACACCTTC
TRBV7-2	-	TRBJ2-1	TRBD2	CASSSQAGNYNEQFF	TGTGCCAGCAGCTCCCAAGCGGGAAACTACAATGAGCAGTTCTTC
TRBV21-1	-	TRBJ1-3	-	CASSKGRTGGNTIYF	TGTGCCAGCAGCAAAGGACGGACAGGCGGAAACACCATATATTTT
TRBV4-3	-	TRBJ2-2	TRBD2	CASSQFAGGQDTGELFF	TGCGCCAGCAGCCAATTCGCGGGGGGGCAGGACACCGGGGAGCTGTTTTTT
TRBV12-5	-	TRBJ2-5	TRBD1	CASGPLNGQDQETQYF	TGTGCTAGTGGTCCCCTAAACGGACAGGATCAAGAGACCCAGTACTTC
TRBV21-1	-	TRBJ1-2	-	CASSKLPTGDGYTF	TGTGCCAGCAGCAAACTGCCGACAGGGGACGGCTACACCTTC
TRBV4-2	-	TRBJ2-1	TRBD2	CASSQDFPTSGGVGNEQFF	TGTGCCAGCAGCCAAGACTTCCCGACTAGCGGGGGGGTGGGGAATGAGCAGTTCTTC
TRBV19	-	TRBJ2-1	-	CASSLQGNNEQFF	TGTGCCAGTAGCCTCCAGGGGAACAATGAGCAGTTCTTC
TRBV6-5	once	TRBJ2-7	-	CASSRSGSPTYEQYF	TGTGCCAGCAGCCGCAGCGGGTCCCCAACCTACGAGCAGTACTTC
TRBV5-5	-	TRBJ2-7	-	CASSLGQGVQRGGGQYF	TGTGCCAGCAGCTTGGGACAGGGGGTACAGCGGGGGGGCGGACAGTACTTC
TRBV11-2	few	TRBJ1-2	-	CASSQQRIGRGYTF	TGTGCCAGCAGCCAACAGCGGATCGGGCGAGGCTACACCTTC
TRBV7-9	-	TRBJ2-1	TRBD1	CASSSGQVNEQFF	TGTGCCAGCAGCTCAGGACAGGTCAATGAGCAGTTCTTC
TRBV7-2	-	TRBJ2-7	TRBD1	CASSEGQGSSYEQYF	TGTGCCAGCAGCGAGGGACAGGGCTCCTCCTACGAGCAGTACTTC
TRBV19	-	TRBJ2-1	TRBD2	CASTLGWASGSNEQFF	TGTGCCAGTACTCTGGGGTGGGCTAGCGGGAGTAATGAGCAGTTCTTC
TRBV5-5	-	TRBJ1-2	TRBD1	CASSGGQGARGGYTF	TGTGCCAGCAGCGGAGGACAGGGGGCGAGGGGTGGCTACACCTTC
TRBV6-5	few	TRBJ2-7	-	CASRNRAGVYEQYF	TGTGCCAGCAGAAACAGGGCAGGGGTCTACGAGCAGTACTTC
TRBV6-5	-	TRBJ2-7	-	CASSYSTGSSYEQYF	TGTGCCAGCAGTTACTCGACGGGGTCCTCCTACGAGCAGTACTTC
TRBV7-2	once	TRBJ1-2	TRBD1	CASSQRGPNYGYTF	TGTGCCAGCAGCCAGAGGGGGCCCAACTATGGCTACACCTTC
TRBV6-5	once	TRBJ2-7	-	CASSYSAGESYEQYF	TGTGCCAGCAGTTACTCGGCAGGGGAATCCTACGAGCAGTACTTC
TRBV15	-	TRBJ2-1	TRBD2	CATSRGGSSYNEQFF	TGTGCCACCAGCAGAGGCGGGAGCTCCTACAATGAGCAGTTCTTC
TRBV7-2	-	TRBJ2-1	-	CASSFFGAYNEQFF	TGTGCCAGCAGCTTCTTCGGAGCCTACAATGAGCAGTTCTTC
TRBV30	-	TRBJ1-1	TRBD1	CAWSVGGYTEAFF	TGTGCCTGGAGTGTAGGGGGCTACACTGAAGCTTTCTTT
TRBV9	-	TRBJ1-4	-	CASSVGPGGEKLFF	TGTGCCAGCAGCGTAGGACCAGGAGGGGAAAAACTGTTTTTT
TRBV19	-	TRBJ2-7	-	CASSIGWTVSYEQYF	TGTGCCAGTAGTATAGGGTGGACAGTCTCCTACGAGCAGTACTTC
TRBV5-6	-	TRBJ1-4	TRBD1	CASSLDRGEQLFF	TGTGCCAGCAGCCTGGACAGGGGGGAACAACTGTTTTTT
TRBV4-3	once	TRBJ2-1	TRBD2	CASSQDVPSGRSYNEQFF	TGCGCCAGCAGCCAAGATGTACCTAGCGGCCGCTCCTACAATGAGCAGTTCTTC
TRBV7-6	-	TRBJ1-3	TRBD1	CASSPGTAGNTIYF	TGTGCCAGCAGCCCCGGGACAGCTGGAAACACCATATATTTT
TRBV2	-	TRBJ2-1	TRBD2	CASAGDRYNEQFF	TGTGCCAGCGCGGGAGACCGCTACAATGAGCAGTTCTTC
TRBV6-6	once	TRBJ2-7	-	CASSYDSGFYEQYF	TGTGCCAGCAGTTACGATTCAGGTTTTTACGAGCAGTACTTC
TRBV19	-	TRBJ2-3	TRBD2	CASKTSGRGYGSQYF	TGTGCCAGCAAGACTAGCGGGAGGGGTTATGGGTCGCAGTATTTT